The source of this TCR beta chain is a study of beta chain features in type 1 diabetes. The study's findings and limits: A possible short-template PCR bias applies equally to patients and controls. Type 1 diabetes patients had VDJ junctions that carried fewer insertions and more deletions. Whether HLA type affects TCRB rearrangement stayed undetermined in the present work.

About this clone: The antigen remains unidentified.

CDR1 SGHAT and CDR2 FQNNGV come from the germline V gene. The CDR3 extends over 12 amino acids. Trimming left V 5 bases short and J 7 bases short, with 6 bases between. Sequencing targeted expressed TCRB transcripts, as all isolated RNA had been reverse transcribed. Sequenced by immunoSEQ multiplex PCR; TCRdb stores in-frame clones only, minus some. The table lists 140,000 to 150,000 clones, around 50% of them singletons. Sample: Tregs from blood. This TCR derives from a man between 18 and 29 years old in good health. The rearrangement uses TRBV11-2 and TRBJ1-6; no definite D call. The CDR3 is CASSLGNSPLHF. The CDR3, as DNA: TGTGCCAGCAGCCTGGGCAATTCACCCCTCCACTTT.